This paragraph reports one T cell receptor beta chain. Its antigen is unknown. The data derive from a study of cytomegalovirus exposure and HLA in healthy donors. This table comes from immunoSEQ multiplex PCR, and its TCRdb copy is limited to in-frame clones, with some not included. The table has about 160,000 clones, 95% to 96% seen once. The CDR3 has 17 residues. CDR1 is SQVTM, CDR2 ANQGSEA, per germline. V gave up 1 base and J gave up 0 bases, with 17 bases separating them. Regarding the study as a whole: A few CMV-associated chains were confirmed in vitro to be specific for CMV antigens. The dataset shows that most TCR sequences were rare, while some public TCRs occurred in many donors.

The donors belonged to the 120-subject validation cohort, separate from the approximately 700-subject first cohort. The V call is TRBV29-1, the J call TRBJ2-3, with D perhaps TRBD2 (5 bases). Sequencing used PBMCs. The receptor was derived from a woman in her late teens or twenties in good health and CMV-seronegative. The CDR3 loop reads CSVEVRGGSVSTDTQYF. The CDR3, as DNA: TGCAGCGTTGAAGTACGGGGTGGGAGCGTTAGCACAGATACGCAGTATTTT.